These T cell receptor beta chains were read from a single sample in a study of blood T cell repertoires in COVID-19. Using immunoSEQ multiplex PCR, the repertoire was profiled, and TCRdb retains in-frame clones only, with some absent. The data show 53,000 or so clones, 79% seen once. Sequenced sample: peripheral blood. These receptors were collected from a man in his 60s with acute or convalescent COVID-19. The CDR3 runs from the conserved cysteine through the conserved F or W. A D gene is named only where the DNA matches it firmly. Clone sizes are given selectively: once, few, many, or a class where the clone is expanded.

j_gene: TRBJ2-7
abundance: NA
v_gene: TRBV3-1/TRBV3-2
d_gene: TRBD2
CDR3aa: CASSQFGLAGGEQYF
CDR3nt: TGTGCCAGCAGCCAATTTGGACTAGCGGGAGGCGAGCAGTACTTC

j_gene: TRBJ2-1
abundance: NA
v_gene: TRBV4-1
d_gene: TRBD2
CDR3aa: CASRASGLAGYNEQFF
CDR3nt: TGCGCCAGCAGGGCGTCGGGACTAGCGGGGTACAATGAGCAGTTCTTC

j_gene: TRBJ1-4
abundance: NA
v_gene: TRBV5-4
d_gene: TRBD1
CDR3aa: CASSMSVRGRGEKLFF
CDR3nt: TGTGCCAGCAGCATGAGTGTCAGGGGGCGGGGTGAAAAACTGTTTTTT

j_gene: TRBJ1-2
abundance: few
v_gene: TRBV21-1
d_gene: NA
CDR3aa: CASWTGQIPAF
CDR3nt: TGTGCCAGTTGGACAGGACAGATCCCAGCCTTC

j_gene: TRBJ2-1
abundance: NA
v_gene: TRBV7-3
d_gene: TRBD1
CDR3aa: CASSWDRGQYNEQFF
CDR3nt: TGTGCCAGCAGCTGGGACAGGGGCCAATACAATGAGCAGTTCTTC

j_gene: TRBJ1-5
abundance: NA
v_gene: TRBV6-2/TRBV6-3
d_gene: TRBD1
CDR3aa: CASSRQGFVGQPQHF
CDR3nt: TGTGCCAGCAGCCGACAGGGGTTCGTTGGACAGCCCCAGCATTTT

j_gene: TRBJ1-6
abundance: NA
v_gene: TRBV28
d_gene: NA
CDR3aa: CASTRGGALESPLHF
CDR3nt: TGTGCCAGCACCCGGGGGGGGGCATTGGAATCACCCCTCCACTTT

j_gene: TRBJ1-5
abundance: medium-sized
v_gene: TRBV6-5
d_gene: TRBD1
CDR3aa: CASRQTGEYQPQHF
CDR3nt: TGTGCCAGCAGACAAACAGGGGAATATCAGCCCCAGCATTTT

j_gene: TRBJ2-3
abundance: NA
v_gene: TRBV20-1
d_gene: TRBD2
CDR3aa: CSASQAGGFSDTQYF
CDR3nt: TGCAGTGCTAGTCAAGCGGGAGGGTTTTCCGATACGCAGTATTTT

j_gene: TRBJ2-2
abundance: few
v_gene: TRBV4-1
d_gene: TRBD2
CDR3aa: CASSPRGRAGDTGELFF
CDR3nt: TGCGCCAGCAGCCCCCGTGGTCGGGCGGGGGACACCGGGGAGCTGTTTTTT

j_gene: TRBJ1-2
abundance: NA
v_gene: TRBV19
d_gene: NA
CDR3aa: CASSILRADSHLSYGYTF
CDR3nt: TGTGCCAGTAGTATCCTTCGAGCGGACAGTCATTTGAGCTATGGCTACACCTTC

j_gene: TRBJ2-1
abundance: NA
v_gene: TRBV9
d_gene: TRBD2
CDR3aa: CASSQVAGGEQFF
CDR3nt: TGTGCCAGCAGCCAAGTAGCGGGAGGTGAGCAGTTCTTC

j_gene: TRBJ2-1
abundance: NA
v_gene: TRBV7-2
d_gene: TRBD2
CDR3aa: CASSLSAGGDNEQFF
CDR3nt: TGTGCCAGCAGCTTATCTGCGGGAGGGGACAATGAGCAGTTCTTC

j_gene: TRBJ2-3
abundance: NA
v_gene: TRBV5-4
d_gene: TRBD2
CDR3aa: CASSLTGTSGPTDTQYF
CDR3nt: TGTGCCAGCAGCCTCACCGGGACTAGCGGACCCACAGATACGCAGTATTTT

j_gene: TRBJ2-2
abundance: NA
v_gene: TRBV24-1
d_gene: TRBD2
CDR3aa: CATSTRAGLAEFPRNTGELFF
CDR3nt: TGTGCCACCAGCACGAGAGCCGGTCTAGCGGAGTTCCCCCGGAACACCGGGGAGCTGTTTTTT

j_gene: TRBJ1-1
abundance: NA
v_gene: TRBV7-3
d_gene: NA
CDR3aa: CASSPQVFVEAFF
CDR3nt: TGTGCCAGCAGCCCCCAGGTGTTCGTTGAAGCTTTCTTT

j_gene: TRBJ2-6
abundance: NA
v_gene: TRBV7-8
d_gene: TRBD1
CDR3aa: CASSPTTGRLSGANVLTF
CDR3nt: TGTGCCAGCAGCCCCACGACAGGGCGCCTCTCTGGGGCCAACGTCCTGACTTTC

j_gene: TRBJ1-5
abundance: NA
v_gene: TRBV5-5
d_gene: TRBD1
CDR3aa: CASSPGTGVGLSNQPQHF
CDR3nt: TGTGCCAGCAGCCCCGGGACAGGGGTGGGATTGAGCAATCAGCCCCAGCATTTT

j_gene: TRBJ2-7
abundance: NA
v_gene: TRBV6-5
d_gene: TRBD2
CDR3aa: CASSYSWRESWGEQYF
CDR3nt: TGTGCCAGCAGTTACTCGTGGCGGGAGTCTTGGGGCGAGCAGTACTTC

j_gene: TRBJ2-3
abundance: NA
v_gene: TRBV10-2
d_gene: TRBD1
CDR3aa: CASGQGGRTDTQYF
CDR3nt: TGCGCCAGCGGACAGGGGGGCCGCACAGATACGCAGTATTTT